This T cell receptor (beta chain) came from a study of vaccination effects on CD4 cells after COVID-19. Comments on this clone: Its cognate antigen is unknown.

Following a 10-day culture, CD4+ T cells were purified. Profiled with immunoSEQ multiplex PCR; TCRdb holds only in-frame clones, not every one. Of about 74,000 clones in the sample, roughly four fifths were seen once. The germline V and J ends were trimmed by 0 bases and 7 bases, with 9 bases remaining between them. The CDR3 contains 13 residues. Germline-derived CDR1 and CDR2 are MNHEY and SVGAGI. V is TRBV6-5 and J is TRBJ1-2, with no clear D. The sample in question was CD4+ T cells from PBMCs cultured without peptide, obtained before COVID-19 vaccination. The sequence was obtained from a human donor who received a COVID-19 vaccine. The DNA for the CDR3 is TGTGCCAGCAGTTACTCTACAGAAACTGGCTACACCTTC. Residues: CASSYSTETGYTF.